The 24 T cell receptor beta chains below come from one sample, sequenced in a study of blood T cell repertoires in COVID-19 (TCRdb year 2020). The library was obtained by the immunoSEQ multiplex PCR assay. TCRdb's version of the immuneACCESS table is confined to in-frame rearrangements and falls short of the full clone set. An unresolved V gene accounts for under half of the shortfall where checked; the remainder is of unknown origin. For this sample the table gives 65,000 to 90,000 clones, of which around 91% were detected only once. The top ten hold 5.8% of the sample. The sequenced material came from peripheral blood. These receptors were taken from a human donor in a cohort sampled during active COVID-19.

The chain recombines TRBV7-2 with TRBJ2-7, with D maybe TRBD1 (6 bases). V gave up 1 base and J gave up 5 bases, with 9 bases separating them. The CDR3 sequence is 13 residues long. The V gene's germline CDR1 is SGHTA and CDR2 FQGNSA. CDR3 DNA: TGTGCCAGCAGCTTAGTTGAGGGGGACGAGCAGTACTTC. The encoded protein is CASSLVEGDEQYF.

This chain links TRBV7-2 with TRBJ2-1; the match to TRBD2 covers 10 bases. Trimming cost V 5 bases and J 3 bases; bases outside gene matches: 10. The CDR3 extends over 17 amino acids. Germline CDR1 and CDR2: SGHTA and FQGNSA. This chain's CDR3 is CASSLSLASGGYNEQFF. DNA of the CDR3: TGTGCCAGCAGCCTCAGTCTGGCTAGCGGGGGCTACAATGAGCAGTTCTTC. The full variable domain, in which reference TRBV7-2 and TRBJ2-1 provide the parts outside the CDR3, is GAGVSQSPSNKVTEKGKDVELRCDPISGHTALYWYRQSLGQGLEFLIYFQGNSAPDKSGLPSDRFSAERTGGSVSTLTIQRTQQEDSAVYLCASSLSLASGGYNEQFFGPGTRLTVL.

This clone turned up a few times. V usage is TRBV14 and J usage is TRBJ1-1; the D gene is possibly TRBD1 (6 bases). Trimming pared 4 bases from V and 4 bases from J, leaving 13 bases between. Germline V gene sequence: CDR1 SGHDN, CDR2 FVKESK. This CDR3 has 14 amino acids. The CDR3 protein is CASSPMGASTEAFF. CDR3 DNA: TGTGCCAGCAGCCCCATGGGGGCAAGCACTGAAGCTTTCTTT.

V is TRBV10-1 and J is TRBJ2-7; the match to TRBD2 covers 9 bases. Germline V gene data show CDR1 as WNHNN and CDR2 as SYGVQD (reference sequence). CDR3 size: 15 residues. The V gene end was trimmed by 2 bases and the J gene end by 3 bases; junction bases not matched to a gene: 5. CDR3 amino acids: CASSEAGGARYEQYF. The CDR3 DNA reads TGCGCCAGCAGTGAGGCGGGGGGGGCCCGCTACGAGCAGTACTTC.

The chain is built from TRBV5-4 and TRBJ2-1; D perhaps matches TRBD2 (7 bases). Trimming removed 6 bases at V and 0 bases at J, with 16 bases between. This CDR3 comprises 16 residues. The germline gives CDR1 SGHNT, CDR2 YYREEE (reference sequence). This CDR3 is CASNNGGPSSYNEQFF. The CDR3 DNA follows: TGTGCCAGCAACAACGGGGGGCCGAGCTCCTACAATGAGCAGTTCTTC.

J is TRBJ2-1 and V is TRBV6-2 or TRBV6-3; 14 positions match TRBD2. Losses at the gene ends were 5 bases for V and 4 bases for J; bases not matched to a gene: 7. The CDR3 is made up of 17 amino acids. Germline CDR1 and CDR2: MNHEY and SVGEGT. For the CDR3, the DNA is TGTGCCAGCAGTCGTAGGACTAGCGGGGGGCCGTACAATGAGCAGTTCTTC. Translating it yields CASSRRTSGGPYNEQFF.

For the CDR3, the DNA is TGTGCCAGCTCACCACCCAGGGGGCGAGGCGACACTGAAGCTTTCTTT. It translates to CASSPPRGRGDTEAFF. The chain recombines TRBV18 with TRBJ1-1; 8 bases line up with TRBD1. CDR1 is KGHSH, CDR2 LQKENI, per germline. V dropped 0 bases and J dropped 3; count of bases not matched to a gene: 6. The CDR3 is 16 amino acids.

V and J are TRBV7-8 and TRBJ2-7, with 10 bases matching TRBD2. The germline V gene encodes CDR1 SGHVS and CDR2 FQNEAQ. The junction had 3 bases not matched to a gene; V was cut back by 2 bases and J by 5 bases. The CDR3 contains 14 residues. This CDR3 reads CASSLSGGADEQYF. For the CDR3, the DNA is TGTGCCAGCAGCTTAAGCGGGGGGGCAGACGAGCAGTACTTC.

The rearrangement links TRBV3-1 (or the pseudogene TRBV3-2) to TRBJ2-3; possibly TRBD1 for D (5 bases). There are 16 residues in the CDR3. Germline-derived CDR1 and CDR2 are LGHDT and YNNKEL (reference sequence). V shed 2 bases and J shed 3 bases, with 15 bases lying between them. CDR3 amino acids: CASSQRIRGGTDTQYF. Written as DNA, the CDR3 is TGTGCCAGCAGCCAACGGATAAGGGGTGGAACAGATACGCAGTATTTT.

DNA for the CDR3: TGTGCCAGTAAACTAAGCGGGGGGTTCACCGGGGAGCTGTTTTTT. Amino acid sequence: CASKLSGGFTGELFF. This chain links TRBV5-4 with TRBJ2-2; 9 positions agree with TRBD2. Looked up from germline, CDR1 is SGHNT and CDR2 is YYREEE (reference sequence). V lost 8 bases to trimming and J lost 4 bases; unmatched junction nucleotides: 9. The CDR3 is 15 residues long.

The chain recombines TRBV29-1 with TRBJ1-1, with a tentative D call TRBD1 (6 bases). Germline lookup yields CDR1 SQVTM and CDR2 ANQGSEA. The CDR3 has 14 residues. Trimming shortened V by 4 bases and J by 4 bases, and 16 bases separated the two germline ends. CDR3 bases: TGCAGCGTTGTGGAACAGGGAGTTTTCACTGAAGCTTTCTTT. Its protein product is CSVVEQGVFTEAFF. Filled out from reference TRBV29-1 and TRBJ1-1, the complete variable domain reads SAVISQKPSRDICQRGTSLTIQCQVDSQVTMMFWYRQQPGQSLTLIATANQGSEATYESGFVIDKFPISRPNLTFSTLTVSNMSPEDSSIYLCSVVEQGVFTEAFFGQGTRLTVV.

The gene calls are TRBV29-1 and TRBJ2-7; TRBD1 aligns across 10 bases. From germline, CDR1 is SQVTM and CDR2 ANQGSEA. CDR3 length equals 15 residues. With 1 base clipped from V and 4 bases from J, the junction kept 7 bases outside the gene matches. The CDR3 reads CSVEAGTGVSYEQYF. The CDR3 region has the DNA TGCAGCGTTGAAGCGGGGACAGGGGTTTCATACGAGCAGTACTTC.

This clone was recorded only once. The CDR3 coding sequence is TGCGCCAGCAGCTGGACCGAGACAGGGGGCGGTGAGACCCAGTACTTC. Its translation is CASSWTETGGGETQYF. The chain employs TRBV5-1 and TRBJ2-5, with 10 bases fitting TRBD1. The germline CDR1 and CDR2 sequences are SGHRS and YFSETQ. CDR3 size: 16 residues. V lost 3 bases and J lost 5; bases outside the gene matches: 10.

The rearrangement uses TRBV28 and TRBJ2-3; D perhaps matches TRBD1 (6 bases). V was pared by 3 bases and J by 0 bases, with 10 bases between. The germline V gene has CDR1 MDHEN and CDR2 SYDVKM. The length of the CDR3 is 15 residues. The CDR3 DNA reads TGTGCCAGCAGTTTTAGTACAGGGAGCACAGATACGCAGTATTTT. Its translation is CASSFSTGSTDTQYF. Using reference TRBV28 and TRBJ2-3 for the parts outside the CDR3, the full variable domain is DVKVTQSSRYLVKRTGEKVFLECVQDMDHENMFWYRQDPGLGLRLIYFSYDVKMKEKGDIPEGYSVSREKKERFSLILESASTNQTSMYLCASSFSTGSTDTQYFGPGTRLTVL.

The rearrangement links TRBV19 to TRBJ2-1; 12 bases agree with TRBD2. V dropped 6 bases and J dropped 6; count of bases not matched to a gene: 6. CDR1 and CDR2 (germline): LNHDA, SQIVND (reference sequence). The CDR3 runs 15 residues. CDR3 nucleotide sequence: TGTGCCAGTAGCGTATCTAGCGGGGGGGCCAATGAGCAGTTCTTC. This codes for CASSVSSGGANEQFF. Together with reference TRBV19 and TRBJ2-1, the CDR3 gives the full variable domain: DGGITQSPKYLFRKEGQNVTLSCEQNLNHDAMYWYRQDPGQGLRLIYYSQIVNDFQKGDIAEGYSVSREKKESFPLTVTSAQKNPTAFYLCASSVSSGGANEQFFGPGTRLTVL.

The rearrangement joins TRBV4-2 to TRBJ1-2, with 7 bases aligning to TRBD1. The junction had 14 bases not matched to a gene; V was cut back by 1 base and J by 6 bases. The CDR3 extends over 17 amino acids. Germline CDR1 LGHNA, CDR2 YNFKEQ. As DNA, the CDR3 is TGTGCCAGCAGCCAAGGCCGCCGACAGGGCTCGGGCGATGGCTACACCTTC. The encoded protein is CASSQGRRQGSGDGYTF.

The chain recombines TRBV19 with TRBJ1-6, with D tentatively TRBD1 (6 bases). Trimming left V 5 bases short and J 10 bases short, with 36 bases between. Germline V gives CDR1 LNHDA, CDR2 SQIVND (reference sequence). This CDR3 region has 21 residues. In nucleotides, the CDR3 is TGTGCCAGTAGTCTCTGGGGGGGCAGGTTTCTTGGCCGGTGGCGAGAGTCACCCCTCCACTTT. This codes for CASSLWGGRFLGRWRESPLHF.

The chain uses TRBV7-6 and TRBJ2-2; the D gene is possibly TRBD2 (5 bases). Germline CDR1 SGHVS, CDR2 FNYEAQ. The CDR3 loop spans 14 amino acids. V lost 7 bases, J lost 4 bases, and 13 bases lay in between. CDR3 nucleotide sequence: TGTGCCAGCACCTCACTGGAGGCCACCGGGGAGCTGTTTTTT. This translates into CASTSLEATGELFF.

This chain joins TRBV18 and TRBJ2-1; no reliable D call. The length of the CDR3 is 12 residues. Trimming took off 7 bases at V and 8 bases at J, with 12 bases between the two ends. Germline assignment: CDR1 KGHSH and CDR2 LQKENI. CDR3 region: CASYLRADEQFF. As DNA, the CDR3 is TGTGCCAGCTATCTAAGAGCCGATGAGCAGTTCTTC.

The chain links TRBV2 to TRBJ1-1; the D is unclear. Germline CDR1 SNHLY, CDR2 FYNNEI. V was shortened by 6 bases and J by 4 bases, with 15 bases between the two germline ends. The CDR3 covers 14 residues. The CDR3 spells CASRVGRAGTEAFF. CDR3 DNA: TGTGCCAGCAGAGTAGGAAGGGCGGGCACTGAAGCTTTCTTT.

The chain is built from TRBV19 and TRBJ1-2; tentative D call: TRBD1 (6 bases). CDR1 is LNHDA, CDR2 SQIVND, per germline (reference sequence). The CDR3 has 15 residues. Deletions cut 3 bases from V and 1 base from J, with 12 bases between. Here the CDR3 DNA reads TGTGCCAGTAGTATCGCGGACAGCCTTAACTATGGCTACACCTTC. It translates to CASSIADSLNYGYTF. Supplemented by reference TRBV19 and TRBJ1-2, the full variable domain reads DGGITQSPKYLFRKEGQNVTLSCEQNLNHDAMYWYRQDPGQGLRLIYYSQIVNDFQKGDIAEGYSVSREKKESFPLTVTSAQKNPTAFYLCASSIADSLNYGYTFGSGTRLTVV.

The rearrangement links TRBV18 to TRBJ2-1, with 13 positions matching TRBD2. The trim removed 0 bases at V and 10 bases at J, leaving 6 bases unmatched. This CDR3 comprises 16 residues. Per germline, CDR1 KGHSH and CDR2 LQKENI. The CDR3 is CASSPPSPGLAGEQFF. In DNA, the CDR3 is TGTGCCAGCTCACCACCATCCCCGGGACTAGCGGGGGAGCAGTTCTTC.

The rearrangement uses TRBV14 and TRBJ1-1, with unresolved D. This CDR3 is built from 13 residues. V gave up 5 bases and J gave up 3 bases, with 10 bases separating them. Germline V gene data show CDR1 as SGHDN and CDR2 as FVKESK. CDR3 in amino acids: CASSKVEDTEAFF. The CDR3 nucleotides are TGTGCCAGCAGCAAGGTGGAGGACACTGAAGCTTTCTTT. Using reference TRBV14 and TRBJ1-1 for the parts outside the CDR3, the full variable domain is EAGVTQFPSHSVIEKGQTVTLRCDPISGHDNLYWYRRVMGKEIKFLLHFVKESKQDESGMPNNRFLAERTGGTYSTLKVQPAELEDSGVYFCASSKVEDTEAFFGQGTRLTVV.

This chain joins TRBV9 and TRBJ2-1; D is perhaps TRBD1 (5 bases). Trimming shortened V by 3 bases and J by 9 bases, and 10 bases separated the two germline ends. The germline gives CDR1 SGDLS, CDR2 YYNGEE. This CDR3 has 12 amino acids. The CDR3 protein is CASSATGPEQFF. The CDR3 DNA reads TGTGCCAGCAGCGCAACAGGCCCTGAGCAGTTCTTC.